Detailed here is one T cell receptor (beta chain). This specimen comes from a study of blood T cell repertoires in COVID-19. Looking at the study overall: There were acute and convalescent COVID-19 samples, and they came from the United States, Italy and Spain. Sources were T cells, B-cell-depleted T cells, or PBMCs; the material itself was cDNA or gDNA.

As originally analysed: Reference gene primers were amplified, and this amplification served to estimate nucleated cell counts. Generated by immunoSEQ multiplex PCR, the TCRdb table keeps only in-frame clones and is missing some. Clone size and V and J calls were adopted from that table, with D and trimming inferred from the DNA. The top ten clones hold around 8.3% of a sample with roughly 42,000 clones, approximately 90% of them seen once. Per the germline V gene, CDR1 is SNHLY and CDR2 is FYNNEI. J gave up 4 bases and V 6 bases, and 11 bases lay outside the gene matches. The CDR3 loop spans 16 amino acids.

This clonotype was sampled from a man aged 25 to 40 with active or convalescent COVID-19. Sequenced sample: peripheral blood. This chain connects TRBV2 to TRBJ1-1; 10 bases map to TRBD1. The CDR3 sequence: CASRGQDRGRGTEAFF. In DNA, the CDR3 is TGTGCCAGCAGGGGACAAGACAGGGGGCGCGGCACTGAAGCTTTCTTT.